Below, one T cell receptor (beta chain) is given with its context. With V trimmed by 4 bases and J by 3 bases, 5 bases remained unmatched. This CDR3 has 14 amino acids. Germline CDR1 SGDLS, CDR2 YYNGEE. This entry is derived from a study of blood T cell repertoires in COVID-19. The wider study: The United States, Italy and Spain provided the acute and convalescent COVID-19 samples.

The method was immunoSEQ multiplex PCR; TCRdb's version includes in-frame clones alone and lacks a portion of them. Here the sample spans fewer than 150,000 clones, more than 70% being singletons. Sequencing was done on a sample of peripheral blood. The rearrangement links TRBV9 to TRBJ1-2; 8 nucleotides align to TRBD1. This clonotype was sampled from a woman between 70 and 85 years old who had recovered from COVID-19. This CDR3 reads CASSPSTGDYGYTF. CDR3 bases: TGTGCCAGCAGCCCCTCGACAGGGGACTATGGCTACACCTTC.